The 2 T cell receptor beta chains below all came from one sample that was sequenced in a study of cytomegalovirus exposure and HLA in healthy donors. 13 Jbeta primers and 60 Vbeta primers were used for the PCR. Sequenced by immunoSEQ multiplex PCR; TCRdb stores in-frame clones only, minus some. The sample includes roughly 160,000 clones, approximately 83% of them seen just once. The sequenced material came from PBMCs. Receptor source: a man between 18 and 29 years old in good health and CMV-seropositive.

The V gene is TRBV4-3, the J gene TRBJ1-3; 7 bases match TRBD1. CDR1 is LGHNA and CDR2 is YSLEER in the germline V gene. The CDR3 sequence is 18 residues long. Germline trimming cut 3 bases from V and 0 bases from J; bases unmatched to any gene: 11. The CDR3 DNA follows: TGCGCCAGCAGCCACCGACGGACAGGCACCCTCTCTGGAAACACCATATATTTT. It codes for CASSHRRTGTLSGNTIYF.

About this clone itself: One junction end does not reproduce the germline sequence, and a read error may be involved. V usage is TRBV2 and J usage is TRBJ2-3; tentative D call: TRBD1 (6 bases). Germline V gene lookup returns CDR1 SNHLY and CDR2 FYNNEI. CDR3 size: 12 residues. CDR3 in amino acids: CTSRGVLDTQYF. The CDR3 DNA follows: TGTACCAGCAGGGGCGTTTTAGATACGCAGTATTTT.